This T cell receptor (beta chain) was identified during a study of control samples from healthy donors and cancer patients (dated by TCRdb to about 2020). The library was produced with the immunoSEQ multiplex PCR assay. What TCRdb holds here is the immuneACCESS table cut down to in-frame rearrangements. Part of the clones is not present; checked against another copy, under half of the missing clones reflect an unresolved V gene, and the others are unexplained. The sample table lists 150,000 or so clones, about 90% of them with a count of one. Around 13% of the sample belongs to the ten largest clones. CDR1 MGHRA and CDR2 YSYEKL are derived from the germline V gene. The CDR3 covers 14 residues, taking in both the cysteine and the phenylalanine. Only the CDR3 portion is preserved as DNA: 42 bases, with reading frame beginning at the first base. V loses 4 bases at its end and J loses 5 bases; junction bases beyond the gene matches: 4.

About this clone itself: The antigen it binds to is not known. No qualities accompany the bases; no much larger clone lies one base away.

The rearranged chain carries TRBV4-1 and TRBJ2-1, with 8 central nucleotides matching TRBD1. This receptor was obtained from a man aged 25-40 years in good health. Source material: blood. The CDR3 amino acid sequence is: CASSPRTGNNEQFF. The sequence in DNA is TGCGCCAGCAGCCCGCGGACAGGGAACAATGAGCAGTTCTTC.